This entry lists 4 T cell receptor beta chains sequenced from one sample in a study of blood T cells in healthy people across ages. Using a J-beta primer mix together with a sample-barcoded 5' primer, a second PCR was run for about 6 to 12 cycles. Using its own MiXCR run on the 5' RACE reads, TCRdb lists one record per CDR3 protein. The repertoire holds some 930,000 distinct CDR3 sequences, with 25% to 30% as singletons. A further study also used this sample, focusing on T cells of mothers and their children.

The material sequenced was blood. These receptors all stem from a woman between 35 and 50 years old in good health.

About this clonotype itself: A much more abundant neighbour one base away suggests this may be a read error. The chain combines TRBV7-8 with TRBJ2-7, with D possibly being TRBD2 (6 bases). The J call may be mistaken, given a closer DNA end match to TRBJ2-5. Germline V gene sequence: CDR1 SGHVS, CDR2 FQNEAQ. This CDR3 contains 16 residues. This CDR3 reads CASSLGGLVGGETQYF. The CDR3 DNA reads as TGTGCCAGCAGCTTAGGAGGTTTGGTGGGGGGAGAGACCCAGTACTTC.

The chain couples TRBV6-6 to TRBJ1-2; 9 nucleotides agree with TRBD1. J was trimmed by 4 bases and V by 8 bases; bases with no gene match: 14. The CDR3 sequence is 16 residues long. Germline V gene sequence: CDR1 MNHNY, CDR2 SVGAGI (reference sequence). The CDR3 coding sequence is TGTGCCAGCGGAAGTACAGGGGGCGCCTTGGGCTATGGCTACACCTTC. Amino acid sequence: CASGSTGGALGYGYTF.

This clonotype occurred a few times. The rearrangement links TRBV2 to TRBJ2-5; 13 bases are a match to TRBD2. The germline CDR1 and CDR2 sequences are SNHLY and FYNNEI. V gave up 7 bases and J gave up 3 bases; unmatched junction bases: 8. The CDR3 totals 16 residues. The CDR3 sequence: CASTSPGTSGEETQYF. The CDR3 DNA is TGTGCCAGCACTAGTCCCGGGACTAGCGGGGAAGAGACCCAGTACTTC.

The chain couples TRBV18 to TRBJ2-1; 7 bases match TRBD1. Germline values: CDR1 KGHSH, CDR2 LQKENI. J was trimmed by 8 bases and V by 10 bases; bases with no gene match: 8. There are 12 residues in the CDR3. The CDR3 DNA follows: TGTGCCACCCCAGAGGGGGCAGATGAGCAGTTCTTC. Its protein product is CATPEGADEQFF.